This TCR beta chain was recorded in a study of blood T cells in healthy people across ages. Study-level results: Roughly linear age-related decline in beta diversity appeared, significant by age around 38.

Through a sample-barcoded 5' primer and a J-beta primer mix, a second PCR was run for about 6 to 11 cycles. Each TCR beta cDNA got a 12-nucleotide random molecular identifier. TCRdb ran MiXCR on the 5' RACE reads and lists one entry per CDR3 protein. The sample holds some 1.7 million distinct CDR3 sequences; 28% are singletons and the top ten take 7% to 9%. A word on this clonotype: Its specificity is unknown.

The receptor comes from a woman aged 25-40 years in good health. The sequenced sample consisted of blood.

The CDR3 DNA sequence: TGTGCCAGCAGCCCGCTCCGGGACAGGGTCTACGAGCAGTACTTC. It is translated as CASSPLRDRVYEQYF. The chain links TRBV7-2 to TRBJ2-7; 9 nucleotides agree with TRBD1. With V trimmed by 5 bases and J by 3 bases, 8 bases remained unmatched. Germline V gene sequence: CDR1 SGHTA, CDR2 FQGNSA. The CDR3 length is 15 residues.